This T cell receptor (beta chain) was captured by sequencing in a study of shared clonotypes between healthy human individuals. Profiled with immunoSEQ multiplex PCR; TCRdb holds only in-frame clones, not every one. The repertoire consists of about 730,000 clones, with approximately 72% occurring once and the leading ten covering about 1.8%. The germline gives CDR1 SGHAT, CDR2 FQNNGV. Unmatched junction bases numbered 2, after V lost 4 bases and J lost 5 bases. CDR3 length: 13 amino acids. The V gene is TRBV11-2, the J gene TRBJ2-1; 7 nucleotides line up with TRBD2. The sequenced sample was memory CD4+ T cells sorted from blood. The subset here: CD45RA-negative fraction. This receptor was taken from a woman in her thirties in good health. CDR3 in DNA: TGTGCCAGCAGCTCGGGACTACACAATGAGCAGTTCTTC. Residues: CASSSGLHNEQFF.